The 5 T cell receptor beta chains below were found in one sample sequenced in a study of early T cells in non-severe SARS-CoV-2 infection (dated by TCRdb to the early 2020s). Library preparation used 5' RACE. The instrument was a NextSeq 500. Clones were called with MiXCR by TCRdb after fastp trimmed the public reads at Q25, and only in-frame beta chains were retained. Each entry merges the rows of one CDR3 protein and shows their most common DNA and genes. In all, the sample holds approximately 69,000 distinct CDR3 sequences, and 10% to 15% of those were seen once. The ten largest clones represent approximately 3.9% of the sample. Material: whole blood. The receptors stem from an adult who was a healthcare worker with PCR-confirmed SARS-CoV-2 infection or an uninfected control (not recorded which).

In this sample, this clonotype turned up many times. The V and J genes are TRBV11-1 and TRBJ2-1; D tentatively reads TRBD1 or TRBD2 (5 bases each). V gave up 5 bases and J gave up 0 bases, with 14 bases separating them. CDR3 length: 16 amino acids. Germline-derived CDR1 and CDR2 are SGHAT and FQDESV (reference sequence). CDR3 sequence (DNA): TGTGCCAGCAGCGTCGGGGCGGCGAGCTCCTACAATGAGCAGTTCTTC. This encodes CASSVGAASSYNEQFF. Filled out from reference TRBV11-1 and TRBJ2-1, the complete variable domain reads EAEVAQSPRYKITEKSQAVAFWCDPISGHATLYWYRQILGQGPELLVQFQDESVVDDSQLPKDRFSAERLKGVDSTLKIQPAELGDSAMYLCASSVGAASSYNEQFFGPGTRLTVL.

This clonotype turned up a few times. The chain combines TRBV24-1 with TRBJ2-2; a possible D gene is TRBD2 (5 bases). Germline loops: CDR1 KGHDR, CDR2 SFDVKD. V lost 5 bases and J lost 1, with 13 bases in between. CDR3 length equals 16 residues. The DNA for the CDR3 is TGTGCCACCAGTGTCCCTGGTCGGGGGAACACCGGGGAGCTGTTTTTT. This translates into CATSVPGRGNTGELFF.

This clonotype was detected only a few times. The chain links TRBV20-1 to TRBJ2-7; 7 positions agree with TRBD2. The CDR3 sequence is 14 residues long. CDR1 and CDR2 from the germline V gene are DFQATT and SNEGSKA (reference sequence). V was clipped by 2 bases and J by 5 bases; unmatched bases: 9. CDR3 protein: CSARSREGMDEQYF. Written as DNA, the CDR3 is TGCAGTGCTAGAAGCAGGGAGGGTATGGACGAGCAGTACTTC.

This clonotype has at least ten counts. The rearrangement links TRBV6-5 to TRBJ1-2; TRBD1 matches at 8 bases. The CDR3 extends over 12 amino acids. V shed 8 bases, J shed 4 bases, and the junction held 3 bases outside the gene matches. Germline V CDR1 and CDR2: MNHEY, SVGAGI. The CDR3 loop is CASGTGLYGYTF. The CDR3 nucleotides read TGTGCCAGCGGGACAGGCCTCTATGGCTACACCTTC.

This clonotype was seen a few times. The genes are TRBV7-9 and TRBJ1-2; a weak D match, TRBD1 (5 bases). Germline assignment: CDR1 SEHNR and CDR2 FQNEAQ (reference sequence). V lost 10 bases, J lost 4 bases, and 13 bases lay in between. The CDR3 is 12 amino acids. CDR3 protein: CATQDRVYGYTF. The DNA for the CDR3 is TGTGCCACCCAAGACAGAGTCTATGGCTACACCTTC.